What follows are 12 T cell receptor beta chains derived from one specimen sequenced in a study of cytomegalovirus exposure and HLA in healthy donors. TCRdb keeps only in-frame clones here, not all; method: immunoSEQ multiplex PCR. The sample includes roughly 120,000 clones, about 84% seen only once; the top ten take roughly 5%. Sequencing input: PBMCs. The receptors come from a man between 18 and 35 years old in good health and CMV-seronegative.

V and J are TRBV11-2 and TRBJ2-4, with TRBD1 identical over 8 bases. The CDR3 length is 16 residues. V was clipped by 5 bases and J by 0 bases; unmatched bases: 6. Germline assignment: CDR1 SGHAT and CDR2 FQNNGV. CDR3 protein: CASSLRTGLAKNIQYF. CDR3 DNA: TGTGCCAGCAGCCTCAGGACAGGGTTAGCCAAAAACATTCAGTACTTC.

The genes are TRBV5-4 and TRBJ2-2; 10 bases are a match to TRBD2. The CDR3 length is 17 residues. Germline loops: CDR1 SGHNT, CDR2 YYREEE (reference sequence). V lost 0 bases, J lost 7 bases, and 9 bases stayed unmatched. The CDR3 reads CASSLGLAGEGGGELFF. Written as DNA, the CDR3 is TGTGCCAGCAGCTTGGGGCTAGCGGGAGAAGGGGGCGGGGAGCTGTTTTTT.

The chain uses TRBV6-1 and TRBJ2-5, with D unresolved. CDR1 is MNHNS and CDR2 is SASEGT in the germline V gene. The CDR3 has 15 amino acids. The V and J ends lost 0 bases and 2 bases respectively, with 10 bases between them. The CDR3 sequence is CASSEALWQQETQYF. Here the CDR3 DNA reads TGTGCCAGCAGTGAAGCGTTATGGCAGCAAGAGACCCAGTACTTC.

The rearrangement joins TRBV5-6 to TRBJ1-3; TRBD1 aligns across 8 bases. The germline V gene has CDR1 SGHDT and CDR2 YYEEEE. The CDR3 contains 16 residues. Trimming at V came to 4 bases and at J to 1 base, leaving 7 bases not matched to a gene. The CDR3 loop reads CASSRGQGESGNTIYF. For the CDR3, the DNA is TGTGCCAGCAGCCGAGGACAGGGCGAGTCTGGAAACACCATATATTTT. The entire variable domain, with the rest obtained from reference TRBV5-6 and TRBJ1-3, is as follows: DAGVTQSPTHLIKTRGQQVTLRCSPKSGHDTVSWYQQALGQGPQFIFQYYEEEERQRGNFPDRFSGHQFPNYSSELNVNALLLGDSALYLCASSRGQGESGNTIYFGEGSWLTVV.

The chain joins TRBV11-3 to TRBJ2-6; D gene uncertain. The V gene lost 1 base and the J gene lost 1 base, with 8 bases spanning the gap. Germline V gene data show CDR1 as SGHNT and CDR2 as YENEEA. The CDR3 has 16 residues. For the CDR3, the DNA is TGTGCCAGCAGCTTAGGCGTTCGGTCTGGGGCCAACGTCCTGACTTTC. Its translation: CASSLGVRSGANVLTF.

This chain joins TRBV6-5 and TRBJ1-5; TRBD1 might be the D (6 bases). The CDR3 extends over 14 amino acids. Germline V gene lookup returns CDR1 MNHEY and CDR2 SVGAGI. The ends were cut back, 5 bases at V and 4 bases at J, with 12 bases in the middle. Here the CDR3 reads CASSPGQLNQPQHF. CDR3 coding DNA: TGTGCCAGCAGTCCCGGACAGTTAAATCAGCCCCAGCATTTT.

The chain is built from TRBV6-5 and TRBJ2-1; D call uncertain. Germline V gene sequence: CDR1 MNHEY, CDR2 SVGAGI. V shed 2 bases and J shed 3 bases, with 11 bases lying between them. The length of the CDR3 is 15 residues. In DNA form, the CDR3 reads TGTGCCAGCAGTTACGAACAGACGAACTACAATGAGCAGTTCTTC. It specifies CASSYEQTNYNEQFF.

This chain links TRBV28 with TRBJ1-4; TRBD1 matches 9 bases. J gave up 4 bases and V 9 bases, and 12 bases lay outside the gene matches. This CDR3 has 16 residues. Looked up from germline, CDR1 is MDHEN and CDR2 is SYDVKM. The CDR3 here is CASKPGTGTNNEKLFF. The CDR3 coding sequence is TGTGCCAGTAAGCCCGGGACAGGGACTAATAATGAAAAACTGTTTTTT.

This rearrangement joins TRBV7-2 to TRBJ1-5; the match to TRBD1 covers 7 bases. V gave up 5 bases and J gave up 0 bases; unmatched junction bases: 4. Germline-derived CDR1 and CDR2 are SGHTA and FQGNSA. This CDR3 is built from 15 residues. CDR3 loop: CASSPDRASNQPQHF. DNA for the CDR3: TGTGCCAGCAGCCCCGACAGGGCTAGCAATCAGCCCCAGCATTTT.

A word on this clone: Other nucleotide sequences in the sample specify the same CDR3. The rearrangement uses TRBV11-2 and TRBJ2-7; D is unclear. The CDR3 loop spans 13 amino acids. CDR1 and CDR2 (germline): SGHAT, FQNNGV. Trimming shortened V by 3 bases and J by 0 bases, and 6 bases separated the two germline ends. As DNA, the CDR3 is TGTGCCAGCAGCTTGGGCAGCTCCTACGAGCAGTACTTC. Protein product: CASSLGSSYEQYF. The variable domain in full, with the rest retrieved from reference TRBV11-2 and TRBJ2-7, is EAGVAQSPRYKIIEKRQSVAFWCNPISGHATLYWYQQILGQGPKLLIQFQNNGVVDDSQLPKDRFSAERLKGVDSTLKIQPAKLEDSAVYLCASSLGSSYEQYFGPGTRLTVT.

This clone was seen a handful of times. This rearrangement joins TRBV7-2 to TRBJ1-2, with TRBD1 matching over 8 bases. The CDR3 extends over 16 amino acids. CDR1 is SGHTA, CDR2 FQGNSA, per germline. V was clipped by 5 bases and J by 5 bases; unmatched bases: 13. The CDR3 reads CASSRGGQGAGYGYTF. CDR3 coding DNA: TGTGCCAGCAGCCGAGGAGGCCAGGGGGCGGGGTATGGCTACACCTTC. The whole variable domain, remainder taken from reference TRBV7-2 and TRBJ1-2, is GAGVSQSPSNKVTEKGKDVELRCDPISGHTALYWYRQSLGQGLEFLIYFQGNSAPDKSGLPSDRFSAERTGGSVSTLTIQRTQQEDSAVYLCASSRGGQGAGYGYTFGSGTRLTVV.

This clone was counted a few times. The chain employs TRBV30 and TRBJ1-3, with TRBD1 matching 8 bases. The J segment lost 4 bases and the V segment lost 2 bases, leaving 4 bases of the junction unmatched. CDR3 length: 14 residues. CDR1 is GTSNPN, CDR2 SVGIG, per germline (reference sequence). Written as DNA, the CDR3 is TGTGCCTGGAGTACTCAGGGGGCGGGAAACACCATATATTTT. Translating it yields CAWSTQGAGNTIYF.